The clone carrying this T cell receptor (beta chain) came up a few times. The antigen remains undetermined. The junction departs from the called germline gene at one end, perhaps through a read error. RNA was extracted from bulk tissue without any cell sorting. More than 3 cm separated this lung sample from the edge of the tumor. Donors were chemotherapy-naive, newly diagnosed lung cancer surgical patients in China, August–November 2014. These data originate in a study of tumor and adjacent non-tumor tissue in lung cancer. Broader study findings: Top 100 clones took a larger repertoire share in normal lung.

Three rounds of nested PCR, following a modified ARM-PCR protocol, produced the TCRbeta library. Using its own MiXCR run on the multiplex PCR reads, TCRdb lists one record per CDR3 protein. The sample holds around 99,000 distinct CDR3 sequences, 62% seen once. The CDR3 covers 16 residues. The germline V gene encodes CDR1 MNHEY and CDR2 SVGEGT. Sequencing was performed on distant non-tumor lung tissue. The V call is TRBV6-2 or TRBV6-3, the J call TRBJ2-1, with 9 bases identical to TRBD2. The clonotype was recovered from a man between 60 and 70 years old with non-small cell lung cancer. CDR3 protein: CASSTPIIAGDNKKFF. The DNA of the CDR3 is TGTGCTAGCAGCACCCCGATAATAGCGGGGGACAATAAGAAGTTCTTC.